This T cell receptor beta chain was recovered during a study of blood T cell repertoires in COVID-19. Study summary: T cells, B-cell-depleted T cells, or PBMCs supplied cDNA or gDNA.

V was pared by 4 bases and J by 5 bases, with 14 bases of the junction left unmatched. Germline assignment: CDR1 MGHRA and CDR2 YSYEKL. The CDR3 is 20 residues long. Repertoires were generated with immunoSEQ multiplex PCR, while TCRdb's copy carries only in-frame clones and drops some. The sample includes approximately 85,000 clones, 85% to 95% seen only once; the top ten take roughly 5.9%. This sequence joins TRBV4-1 and TRBJ2-2, with 15 bases aligning to TRBD2. This TCR derives from an older woman with active COVID-19. Sequenced input: peripheral blood. The CDR3 DNA is TGCGCCAGCAGCCCTGCAAGCGGACTAGCGGGAGGGCCGGGAACCGGGGAGCTGTTTTTT. Protein: CASSPASGLAGGPGTGELFF.